The source of this T cell receptor (beta chain) is a study of vaccination and CD4 T cells after COVID-19. Whole-study results and caveats: Median SARS-CoV-2-reactive clonotype numbers went from around 20 to 38; this increase was not significant.

Cultured CD4+ T-cell DNA underwent Oncomine TCR Beta short-read sequencing. Genomic DNA was taken out of cultured CD4+ T cells by extraction. One entry per CDR3 protein, called by TCRdb with MiXCR from the PCR reads. The repertoire holds about 10,000 distinct CDR3 sequences, with around 26% as singletons. As for treatment: approximately 10-day PBMC culture with coronavirus spike peptide pools or control peptides (ViraFEST assay). Samples of CD4+ T cells were obtained from the unexposed donor before the COVID-19 pandemic (2011-2018). This CDR3 spans 15 amino acids. Trimming took 0 bases from V and 1 from J, leaving 11 bases between them. CDR1 is SGDLS, CDR2 YYNGEE, per germline. Comment on this clonotype: The antigen is not known.

What was sequenced was CD4+ T cells from blood, cultured in vitro. The chain is built from TRBV9 and TRBJ2-7, with D tentatively TRBD2 (6 bases). The receptor was derived from a human donor in good health. This chain's CDR3 is CASSVAAGPSYEQYF. DNA for the CDR3: TGTGCCAGCAGCGTAGCGGCGGGACCTTCCTACGAGCAGTACTTC.